The 24 T cell receptor beta chains below all came from one sample that was sequenced in a study of T cells after yellow fever vaccination. TCRdb processed the 5' RACE reads anew with MiXCR; each CDR3 protein has one entry. The repertoire holds fewer than 400,000 distinct CDR3 sequences, with around 6.4% as singletons. This sample comprised PBMCs, obtained 5 days after the yellow fever booster vaccination. The receptors stem from a man aged 30-40 years who received the YFV17D yellow fever vaccine.

The chain has TRBV6-5 and TRBJ2-1; D could derive from TRBD1 or TRBD2 (5 bases each). Germline values: CDR1 MNHEY, CDR2 SVGAGI. Trimming took 2 bases from V and 5 from J, leaving 13 bases between them. This CDR3 is built from 15 residues. The CDR3 coding sequence is TGTGCCAGCAGTTACATACGGGGCCGGGACAATGAGCAGTTCTTC. It is translated as CASSYIRGRDNEQFF.

The chain joins TRBV12-3 or TRBV12-4 to TRBJ2-4, with D possibly matching TRBD2 (6 bases). Trimming removed 6 bases from V and 0 bases from J, with 12 bases in between. The CDR3 length is 15 residues. In DNA, the CDR3 is TGTGCCAGCAGCATGGGGAGGTTAGCCAAAAACATTCAGTACTTC. This translates into CASSMGRLAKNIQYF.

This clonotype appeared a few times. The V and J genes are TRBV20-1 and TRBJ2-3; 8 bases match TRBD1. The germline gives CDR1 DFQATT, CDR2 SNEGSKA (reference sequence). This CDR3 has 14 residues. Germline trimming cut 5 bases from V and 0 bases from J; bases unmatched to any gene: 4. CDR3 region: CSASRGPSTDTQYF. CDR3 DNA: TGCAGTGCTTCCAGGGGGCCGAGCACAGATACGCAGTATTTT.

The J gene is TRBJ2-1, the V gene TRBV12-3 or TRBV12-4, with D tentatively TRBD1 (5 bases). The CDR3 loop spans 12 amino acids. Trimming stripped 6 bases from V and 15 bases from J, with 18 bases between. CDR3 coding DNA: TGTGCCAGCAGCCTATGGGGCCTAGAGGTGTTCTTC. Protein sequence: CASSLWGLEVFF.

The rearrangement joins TRBV28 to TRBJ1-5; the D gene is possibly TRBD1 (5 bases). The CDR3 runs 16 residues. The germline gives CDR1 MDHEN, CDR2 SYDVKM. The V end lost 3 bases, the J end lost 3 bases, and 15 bases lay between the germline ends. CDR3 loop: CASSFFRGGTNQPQHF. The CDR3 nucleotides are TGTGCCAGCAGTTTTTTCCGGGGCGGGACCAATCAGCCCCAGCATTTT. Complete variable domain (other parts from reference TRBV28 and TRBJ1-5): DVKVTQSSRYLVKRTGEKVFLECVQDMDHENMFWYRQDPGLGLRLIYFSYDVKMKEKGDIPEGYSVSREKKERFSLILESASTNQTSMYLCASSFFRGGTNQPQHFGDGTRLSIL.

This rearrangement joins TRBV27 to TRBJ1-5, with 7 positions matching TRBD1. With V trimmed by 6 bases and J by 5 bases, 10 bases remained unmatched. Germline assignment: CDR1 MNHEY and CDR2 SMNVEV (reference sequence). This CDR3 comprises 15 residues. As DNA, the CDR3 is TGTGCCAGCAGGACGACCGGGACAGTCTATCAGCCCCAGCATTTT. It encodes CASRTTGTVYQPQHF.

The chain couples TRBV4-3 to TRBJ2-6; D perhaps matches TRBD1 (5 bases). Germline loops: CDR1 LGHNA, CDR2 YSLEER. V was clipped by 5 bases and J by 0 bases, with 8 bases between them. The CDR3 sequence is 15 residues long. This CDR3 is CASSEGDSGANVLTF. The CDR3, as DNA: TGCGCCAGCAGCGAAGGGGACTCTGGGGCCAACGTCCTGACTTTC.

This clonotype was found a few times. This rearrangement joins TRBV29-1 to TRBJ1-2, with a weak D call TRBD1 (6 bases). Germline CDR1 and CDR2: SQVTM and ANQGSEA. The CDR3 is made up of 11 amino acids. V was clipped by 7 bases and J by 8 bases, with 14 bases between them. CDR3 amino acids: CSGGADYGYTF. The CDR3 DNA reads as TGCAGCGGGGGGGCGGATTACGGCTACACCTTC.

This clonotype was seen a few times. The chain joins TRBV6-1 to TRBJ2-1; D ambiguous. The length of the CDR3 is 15 residues. From germline, CDR1 is MNHNS and CDR2 SASEGT. The germline V and J ends were trimmed by 4 bases and 5 bases, with 15 bases remaining between them. In nucleotides, the CDR3 is TGTGCCAGCAGTGTAGCTCCATCCACCAACAATGAGCAGTTCTTC. This translates into CASSVAPSTNNEQFF.

This chain links TRBV7-2 with TRBJ1-1; D might be TRBD1 (6 bases). CDR3 length: 14 amino acids. Trimming stripped 1 base from V and 6 bases from J, with 12 bases between. Germline V lookup: CDR1 SGHTA, CDR2 FQGNSA. The CDR3 sequence is CASSLVRGQSEAFF. The CDR3, as DNA: TGTGCCAGCAGCTTAGTGCGGGGGCAATCTGAAGCTTTCTTT. Filled out from reference TRBV7-2 and TRBJ1-1, the complete variable domain reads GAGVSQSPSNKVTEKGKDVELRCDPISGHTALYWYRQSLGQGLEFLIYFQGNSAPDKSGLPSDRFSAERTGGSVSTLTIQRTQQEDSAVYLCASSLVRGQSEAFFGQGTRLTVV.

This clonotype has a handful of counts. The chain employs TRBV29-1 and TRBJ2-2, with D unclear. Germline-derived CDR1 and CDR2 are SQVTM and ANQGSEA. V was pared by 7 bases and J by 4 bases, with 16 bases between. CDR3 length equals 14 residues. The CDR3 loop is CSAAGPWGTGELFF. The CDR3, as DNA: TGCAGCGCAGCCGGGCCATGGGGCACCGGGGAGCTGTTTTTT.

This clonotype was counted at least ten times. The J gene is TRBJ2-7, the V gene TRBV10-3; 10 bases align to TRBD2. Germline CDR1 reads ENHRY; CDR2 reads SYGVKD. J gave up 3 bases and V 8 bases, and 7 bases lay outside the gene matches. The CDR3 covers 14 residues. In DNA, the CDR3 is TGTGCCATCGCCGATCTAGCGGGAGTCTACGAGCAGTACTTC. It codes for CAIADLAGVYEQYF.

This clonotype has at least ten counts. The CDR3 sequence: CASSGWGAGANVLTF. The DNA of the CDR3 is TGTGCCAGCTCCGGGTGGGGAGCAGGGGCCAACGTCCTGACTTTC. V is TRBV7-2 and J is TRBJ2-6, with a weak D call TRBD2 (5 bases). CDR1 and CDR2 (germline): SGHTA, FQGNSA. The CDR3 is made up of 15 amino acids. The germline V and J ends were trimmed by 8 bases and 4 bases, with 15 bases remaining between them.

This clonotype was found many times. The CDR3 bases are TGCGCCAGCAGCTTGGGCCCGCCGGAGGGGCAGTTCTTC. The encoded protein is CASSLGPPEGQFF. This rearrangement joins TRBV5-1 to TRBJ2-1; D may be TRBD2 (6 bases). The germline gives CDR1 SGHRS, CDR2 YFSETQ. CDR3 size: 13 residues. Between the trimmed V and J ends, which lost 0 bases and 12 bases, there was a span of 13 bases.

This clonotype was recorded at least ten times. V and J are TRBV5-1 and TRBJ2-1; perhaps TRBD2 as D (6 bases). This CDR3 comprises 14 residues. The ends were cut back, 2 bases at V and 2 bases at J, with 8 bases in the middle. Germline lookup yields CDR1 SGHRS and CDR2 YFSETQ. CDR3 nucleotides: TGCGCCAGCAGCTTTTCGGGGGCCTACAATGAGCAGTTCTTC. Encoded protein: CASSFSGAYNEQFF.

The chain carries TRBV4-3 and TRBJ2-3; the D is unclear. V was trimmed by 4 bases and J by 0 bases, leaving 11 bases between them. Germline values: CDR1 LGHNA, CDR2 YSLEER. The CDR3 has 15 residues. CDR3 amino acids: CASSLRADSTDTQYF. DNA of the CDR3: TGCGCCAGCAGCCTCCGAGCCGATAGCACAGATACGCAGTATTTT.

This clonotype has ten or more counts. J is TRBJ2-3 and V is TRBV7-3, with no clear D. V dropped 0 bases and J dropped 0 bases, with 7 bases sitting between them. The germline V gene encodes CDR1 SGHTA and CDR2 FQGTGA. CDR3 length: 15 residues. The CDR3 sequence is CASSLTTISTDTQYF. The CDR3 nucleotides are TGTGCCAGCAGCTTAACAACTATAAGCACAGATACGCAGTATTTT. Variable domain in full (rest from reference TRBV7-3 and TRBJ2-3): GAGVSQTPSNKVTEKGKYVELRCDPISGHTALYWYRQSLGQGPEFLIYFQGTGAADDSGLPNDRFFAVRPEGSVSTLKIQRTERGDSAVYLCASSLTTISTDTQYFGPGTRLTVL.

The chain uses TRBV6-5 and TRBJ2-7; no clear D gene. V dropped 0 bases and J dropped 1 base, with 7 bases sitting between them. Germline loops: CDR1 MNHEY, CDR2 SVGAGI. The CDR3 is 14 residues long. The CDR3 loop is CASSYSTQSYEQYF. The CDR3 bases are TGTGCCAGCAGTTACTCGACGCAATCCTACGAGCAGTACTTC.

This clonotype has more than one count but fewer than ten. V is TRBV30 and J is TRBJ1-5, with D perhaps TRBD1 (5 bases). Trimming took off 5 bases at V and 2 bases at J, with 10 bases between the two ends. The germline V gene encodes CDR1 GTSNPN and CDR2 SVGIG (reference sequence). The CDR3 covers 13 residues. The CDR3 DNA reads as TGTGCCTGGGCCCAGGGCGGCAATCAGCCCCAGCATTTT. Translating gives CAWAQGGNQPQHF.

This clonotype has just a few counts. The chain combines TRBV20-1 with TRBJ1-5; perhaps TRBD1 as D (5 bases). CDR3 length equals 16 residues. Trimming took off 2 bases at V and 5 bases at J, with 19 bases between the two ends. Germline CDR1 DFQATT, CDR2 SNEGSKA (reference sequence). CDR3 region: CSARPSTGTEDQPQHF. In nucleotides, the CDR3 is TGCAGTGCTAGACCATCCACCGGGACGGAGGATCAGCCCCAGCATTTT.

The sample holds a few counts of this clonotype. The rearrangement links TRBV28 to TRBJ1-6; D not certain. This CDR3 has 12 residues. Germline loops: CDR1 MDHEN, CDR2 SYDVKM. Trimming removed 4 bases from V and 8 bases from J, with 6 bases in between. CDR3 loop: CASSYSYSPLHF. CDR3 nucleotide sequence: TGTGCCAGCAGTTATTCTTATTCACCCCTCCACTTT.

The chain combines TRBV7-8 with TRBJ2-3; the match to TRBD2 covers 10 bases. Germline CDR1 SGHVS, CDR2 FQNEAQ. The J segment lost 2 bases and the V segment lost 2 bases, leaving 7 bases of the junction unmatched. The CDR3 contains 17 residues. CDR3 bases: TGTGCCAGCAGCTTAATCCGGACTAGCGGATACACAGATACGCAGTATTTT. Its protein is CASSLIRTSGYTDTQYF.

This clonotype has more than one count but fewer than ten. The chain links TRBV10-3 to TRBJ1-2; TRBD1 matches at 10 bases. With 11 bases clipped from V and 7 bases from J, the junction kept 10 bases outside the gene matches. Germline CDR1 reads ENHRY; CDR2 reads SYGVKD. The length of the CDR3 is 13 residues. As DNA, the CDR3 is TGTGCCGGGGGGGGGACAGGGGCGAGTGGCTACACCTTC. The encoded protein is CAGGGTGASGYTF.

The genes are TRBV7-9 and TRBJ1-1; D ambiguous. The CDR3 runs 12 residues. CDR1 is SEHNR, CDR2 FQNEAQ, per germline (reference sequence). V was clipped by 4 bases and J by 1 base, with 4 bases between them. CDR3 sequence reads: CASSSKNTEAFF. For the CDR3, the DNA is TGTGCCAGCAGCTCTAAGAACACTGAAGCTTTCTTT.